This paragraph reports one T cell receptor (beta chain). The target antigen is unknown. A much larger clone sits a single nucleotide away, making a read error possible. The lymph nodes were axillary draining lymph nodes from breast cancer patients. V trimming: 3 bases; J trimming: 12 bases; junction bases outside the gene matches: 14. The CDR3 is made up of 16 amino acids. The germline V gene encodes CDR1 SGDLS and CDR2 YYNGEE. The data were obtained in a study of breast tumors, draining lymph nodes, adjacent tissues. Study-level points and caveats: Tumor and nontumor repertoires were significantly more similar in luminal-like than in basal-like breast cancer. Most tumor T cells seemingly derive from lymph node, then expand in tumor. Tumor repertoires ranked between lymph nodes and nontumor tissue in diversity, with V and J gene preferences.

Each CDR3 protein gets one entry after TCRdb re-called the multiplex PCR reads with MiXCR. The repertoire consists of 200,000 to 300,000 distinct CDR3 sequences, with more than 30% occurring once and the leading ten covering approximately 1%. The chain links TRBV9 to TRBJ2-1; 11 bases agree with TRBD2. This TCR came from a female donor with breast cancer. Some clones in this sample may be carry-over from other donors' samples. The sequencing sample was made of axillary lymph node tissue. CDR3 bases: TGTGCCAGCAGCGGGAGAATAGCGGGAGGGTCGGGTGCGCAGTTCTTC. Protein: CASSGRIAGGSGAQFF.